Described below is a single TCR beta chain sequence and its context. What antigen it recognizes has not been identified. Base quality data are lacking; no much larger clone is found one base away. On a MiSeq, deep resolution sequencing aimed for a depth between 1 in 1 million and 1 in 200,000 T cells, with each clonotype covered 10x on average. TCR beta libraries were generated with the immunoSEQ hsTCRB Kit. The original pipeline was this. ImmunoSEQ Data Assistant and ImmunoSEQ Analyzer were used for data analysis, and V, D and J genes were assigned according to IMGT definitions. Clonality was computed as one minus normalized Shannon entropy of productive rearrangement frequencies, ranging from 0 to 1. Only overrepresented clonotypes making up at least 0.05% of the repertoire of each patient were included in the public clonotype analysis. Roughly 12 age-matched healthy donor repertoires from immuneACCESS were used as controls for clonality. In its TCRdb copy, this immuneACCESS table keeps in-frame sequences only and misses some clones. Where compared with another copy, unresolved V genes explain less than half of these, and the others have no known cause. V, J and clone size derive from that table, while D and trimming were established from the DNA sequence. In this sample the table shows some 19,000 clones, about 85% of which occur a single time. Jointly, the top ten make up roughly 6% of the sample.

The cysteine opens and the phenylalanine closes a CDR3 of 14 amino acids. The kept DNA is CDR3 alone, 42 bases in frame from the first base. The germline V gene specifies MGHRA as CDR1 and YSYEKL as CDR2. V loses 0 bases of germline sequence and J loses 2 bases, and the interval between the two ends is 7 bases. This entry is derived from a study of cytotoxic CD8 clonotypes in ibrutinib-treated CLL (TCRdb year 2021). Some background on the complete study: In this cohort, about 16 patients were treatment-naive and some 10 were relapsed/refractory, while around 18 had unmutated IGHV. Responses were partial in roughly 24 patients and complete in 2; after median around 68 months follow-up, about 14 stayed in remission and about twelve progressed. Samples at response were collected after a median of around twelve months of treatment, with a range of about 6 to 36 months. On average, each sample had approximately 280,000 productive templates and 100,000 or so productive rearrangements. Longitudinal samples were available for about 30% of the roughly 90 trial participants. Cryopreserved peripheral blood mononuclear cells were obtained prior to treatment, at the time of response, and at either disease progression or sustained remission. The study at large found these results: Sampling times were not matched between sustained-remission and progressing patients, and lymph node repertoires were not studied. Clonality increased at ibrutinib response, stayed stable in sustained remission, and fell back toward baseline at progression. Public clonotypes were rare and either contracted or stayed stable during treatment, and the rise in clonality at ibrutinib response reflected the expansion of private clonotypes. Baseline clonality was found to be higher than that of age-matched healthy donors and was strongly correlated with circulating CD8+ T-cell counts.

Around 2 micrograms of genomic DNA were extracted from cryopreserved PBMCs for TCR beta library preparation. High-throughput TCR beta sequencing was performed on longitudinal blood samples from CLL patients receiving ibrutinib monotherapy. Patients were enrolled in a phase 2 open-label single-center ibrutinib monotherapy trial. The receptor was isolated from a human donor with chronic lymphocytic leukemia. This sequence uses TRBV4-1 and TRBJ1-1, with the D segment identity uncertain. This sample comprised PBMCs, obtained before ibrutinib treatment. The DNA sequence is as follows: TGCGCCAGCAGCCAAGATATTGATAACACTGAAGCTTTCTTT. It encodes CASSQDIDNTEAFF.